These 32 T cell receptor beta chains were all obtained from the same sample, sequenced in a study of blood T cell repertoires in COVID-19. Repertoires were generated with immunoSEQ multiplex PCR, while TCRdb's copy carries only in-frame clones and drops some. The table has roughly 290,000 clones, 70% to 90% seen once. The sample comprised PBMCs or T cells enriched from blood (not recorded which). Every receptor here comes from a woman under 40 who had recovered from COVID-19.

The CDR3 DNA reads as TGTGCCATCAAAACGGACAGGGGCACCTATAACTCTGGGGCCAACGTCCTGACTTTC. Amino acids: CAIKTDRGTYNSGANVLTF. The chain is built from TRBV10-3 and TRBJ2-6, with TRBD1 identical over 9 bases. Trimming took 7 bases from V and 0 from J; bases not matched to a gene: 13. Looked up from germline, CDR1 is ENHRY and CDR2 is SYGVKD. The CDR3 has 19 residues.

The chain carries TRBV3-1 (or the pseudogene TRBV3-2) and TRBJ1-1, with D hard to call. Trimming stripped 0 bases from V and 4 bases from J, with 9 bases between. Germline CDR1 and CDR2: LGHDT and YNNKEL (reference sequence). This CDR3 is 14 amino acids long. The CDR3 spells CASSQEGVSTEAFF. The CDR3 DNA follows: TGTGCCAGCAGCCAAGAGGGCGTGAGCACTGAAGCTTTCTTT.

This rearrangement joins TRBV5-5 to TRBJ1-5; TRBD1 is a possible D gene (6 bases). This CDR3 has 14 amino acids. CDR1 is SGHKS, CDR2 YYEKEE, per germline (reference sequence). Trimming removed 3 bases at V and 6 bases at J, with 13 bases between. The CDR3 reads CASSWATGPQPQHF. In nucleotides, the CDR3 is TGTGCCAGCAGCTGGGCTACAGGGCCTCAGCCCCAGCATTTT.

The chain carries TRBV2 and TRBJ1-5; a weak D match, TRBD1 (6 bases). The CDR3 has 14 amino acids. From germline, CDR1 is SNHLY and CDR2 FYNNEI. The V gene lost 6 bases and the J gene lost 4 bases, with 13 bases spanning the gap. As DNA, the CDR3 is TGTGCCAGCAGAGCAGATACAGGGAATCAGCCCCAGCATTTT. This encodes CASRADTGNQPQHF.

This clone was recorded once. V and J are TRBV6-5 and TRBJ1-1; D gene uncertain. The CDR3 sequence is 14 residues long. V gave up 2 bases and J gave up 6 bases, with 13 bases separating them. CDR1 is MNHEY, CDR2 SVGAGI, per germline. The DNA for the CDR3 is TGTGCCAGCAGTTACGGCGACAATCCCGCTGAAGCTTTCTTT. Residues: CASSYGDNPAEAFF.

This clone was observed a single time. The chain joins TRBV19 to TRBJ1-1; 7 bases agree with TRBD1. The CDR3 contains 15 residues. Unmatched junction bases numbered 10, after V lost 5 bases and J lost 4 bases. Germline V CDR1 and CDR2: LNHDA, SQIVND (reference sequence). The CDR3: CASSSKGAGGTEAFF. As DNA, the CDR3 is TGTGCCAGTAGTTCGAAGGGGGCAGGGGGCACTGAAGCTTTCTTT. Together with reference TRBV19 and TRBJ1-1, the CDR3 gives the full variable domain: DGGITQSPKYLFRKEGQNVTLSCEQNLNHDAMYWYRQDPGQGLRLIYYSQIVNDFQKGDIAEGYSVSREKKESFPLTVTSAQKNPTAFYLCASSSKGAGGTEAFFGQGTRLTVV.

The J gene is TRBJ2-3, the V gene TRBV24-1; possible D gene TRBD1, 6 bases. This CDR3 region has 12 residues. V lost 9 bases and J 2 bases, leaving 8 bases between the germline ends. The germline V gene has CDR1 KGHDR and CDR2 SFDVKD. The CDR3 DNA sequence: TGTGCCACCGGGGACAACACAGATACGCAGTATTTT. This sequence encodes CATGDNTDTQYF.

The chain is built from TRBV15 and TRBJ2-3; D not certain. The length of the CDR3 is 13 residues. CDR1 is LNHNV, CDR2 YYDKDF, per germline (reference sequence). The germline V and J ends were trimmed by 0 bases and 5 bases, with 6 bases remaining between them. CDR3 DNA: TGTGCCACCAGCAGAGATCTTCTAGATACGCAGTATTTT. It codes for CATSRDLLDTQYF.

This clone showed up just a few times. The rearrangement joins TRBV4-1 to TRBJ1-2, with 9 bases fitting TRBD1. After removal of 2 bases from V and 8 bases from J, the junction contained 3 bases not matched to a gene. Germline V gene data show CDR1 as MGHRA and CDR2 as YSYEKL. The CDR3 runs to 13 residues. For the CDR3, the DNA is TGCGCCAGCAGCCAAACAGGGGGCAGGGGCTACACCTTC. This encodes CASSQTGGRGYTF.

The CDR3 bases are TGTGCCAGCAGCCCGGGACAGGGTACGGCTAGGACAGGGTACGGCTACACCTTC. Encoded protein: CASSPGQGTARTGYGYTF. The V call is TRBV5-5, the J call TRBJ1-2, with TRBD1 identical over 9 bases. Germline CDR1 SGHKS, CDR2 YYEKEE (reference sequence). The V and J ends lost 4 bases and 8 bases, in that order; junction bases with no gene match: 21. There are 18 residues in the CDR3.

The V call is TRBV6-5, the J call TRBJ1-1; no firm D call. CDR3 length: 13 amino acids. Trimming took 8 bases from V and 4 from J, leaving 14 bases between them. Germline loops: CDR1 MNHEY, CDR2 SVGAGI. Here the CDR3 reads CASCAGRLTEAFF. The CDR3 region has the DNA TGTGCCAGCTGCGCGGGCAGACTCACTGAAGCTTTCTTT.

The J gene is TRBJ1-5, the V gene TRBV28, with TRBD1 identical over 7 bases. This CDR3 spans 14 amino acids. J gave up 7 bases and V 5 bases, and 8 bases lay outside the gene matches. Germline V gene sequence: CDR1 MDHEN, CDR2 SYDVKM. The CDR3 loop reads CASSAAGTVQPQHF. Here the CDR3 DNA reads TGTGCCAGCAGTGCCGCCGGGACAGTCCAGCCCCAGCATTTT.

The J gene is TRBJ1-3, the V gene TRBV27; 8 bases fit TRBD1. The ends lost 4 bases at V and 4 bases at J; junction bases unmatched: 12. Germline V CDR1 and CDR2: MNHEY, SMNVEV (reference sequence). This CDR3 region has 17 residues. For the CDR3, the DNA is TGTGCCAGCAGTTCGGGTCAGGGGGCGACGTTCGGAAACACCATATATTTT. It specifies CASSSGQGATFGNTIYF.

This clone was counted a single time. The chain carries TRBV12-5 and TRBJ2-2, with D possibly TRBD1 on 5 matching bases. The CDR3 contains 14 residues. With 7 bases removed from V and 7 bases from J, the gap between germline ends came to 16 bases. Germline V CDR1 and CDR2: LGHNT, FRNRAP. CDR3 sequence (DNA): TGTGCTAGTGCCATAGGACACCCCGGCGGGGAGCTGTTTTTT. Its protein product is CASAIGHPGGELFF.

This clone was counted a few times. This sequence joins TRBV29-1 and TRBJ1-4; D is undetermined. Germline-derived CDR1 and CDR2 are SQVTM and ANQGSEA. V lost 7 bases to trimming and J lost 0 bases, with 9 bases between them. This CDR3 is built from 13 residues. CDR3 sequence: CSGRRATNEKLFF. Written as DNA, the CDR3 is TGCAGCGGCCGGAGAGCAACTAATGAAAAACTGTTTTTT.

This clone occurred a few times. The chain combines TRBV28 with TRBJ2-6; TRBD1 matches at 8 bases. The CDR3 consists of 15 residues. Per the germline V gene, CDR1 is MDHEN and CDR2 is SYDVKM. With 6 bases clipped from V and 3 bases from J, the junction kept 4 bases outside the gene matches. The CDR3 DNA reads TGTGCCAGCAGCACAGACAGGGGTGGGGCCAACGTCCTGACTTTC. It encodes CASSTDRGGANVLTF.

The V and J genes are TRBV7-2 and TRBJ2-1; D not certain. V lost 1 base and J lost 7, with 8 bases in between. The CDR3 loop spans 13 amino acids. CDR1 is SGHTA, CDR2 FQGNSA, per germline. CDR3 nucleotides: TGTGCCAGCAGCTTAGGCAGCGCAAATGAGCAGTTCTTC. It translates to CASSLGSANEQFF.

This chain links TRBV27 with TRBJ2-7; TRBD2 matches at 7 bases. The V segment lost 0 bases and the J segment 0 bases; nucleotides outside the gene matches: 5. The CDR3 covers 16 residues. Germline values: CDR1 MNHEY, CDR2 SMNVEV (reference sequence). The CDR3 loop reads CASSLSSGQVSYEQYF. As DNA, the CDR3 is TGTGCCAGCAGTTTATCTAGCGGGCAGGTCTCCTACGAGCAGTACTTC.

V is TRBV24-1 and J is TRBJ1-1; D unclear. CDR3 length: 14 amino acids. Germline CDR1 KGHDR, CDR2 SFDVKD. With 0 bases removed from V and 10 bases from J, the gap between germline ends came to 14 bases. As DNA, the CDR3 is TGTGCCACCAGTGATTTGACGTCGGGTTCGGGAGCTTTCTTT. This gives the protein CATSDLTSGSGAFF.

The genes are TRBV7-9 and TRBJ1-2; 8 bases line up with TRBD1. The length of the CDR3 is 14 residues. CDR1 and CDR2 (germline): SEHNR, FQNEAQ (reference sequence). The V segment lost 5 bases and the J segment 4 bases; nucleotides outside the gene matches: 6. The CDR3 sequence: CASSPHRGGYGYTF. CDR3 DNA: TGTGCCAGCAGCCCCCACAGGGGGGGCTATGGCTACACCTTC.

This clone was picked up one time. The chain carries TRBV27 and TRBJ2-6; a possible D gene is TRBD1 (5 bases). Germline loops: CDR1 MNHEY, CDR2 SMNVEV (reference sequence). The CDR3 is made up of 16 amino acids. V lost 2 bases and J lost 2, with 10 bases in between. Here the CDR3 DNA reads TGTGCCAGCAGTTTAGGGCAGGGAACTGGGGCCAACGTCCTGACTTTC. It codes for CASSLGQGTGANVLTF.

The rearrangement uses TRBV12-5 and TRBJ1-2, with 9 bases that match TRBD1. CDR1 and CDR2 from the germline V gene are LGHNT and FRNRAP. The J segment lost 4 bases and the V segment lost 0 bases, leaving 9 bases of the junction unmatched. This CDR3 has 17 amino acids. CDR3 protein: CASGLVDLVGQGYGYTF. CDR3 DNA: TGTGCTAGTGGTTTGGTAGACTTAGTGGGACAGGGCTATGGCTACACCTTC.

The chain employs TRBV7-8 and TRBJ2-7; TRBD2 matches at 13 bases. The CDR3 has 16 amino acids. Losses at the gene ends were 5 bases for V and 5 bases for J; bases not matched to a gene: 9. CDR1 SGHVS and CDR2 FQNEAQ come from the germline V gene. CDR3 region: CASSHHPGLAGNEQYF. The DNA for the CDR3 is TGTGCCAGCAGCCATCACCCGGGACTAGCGGGAAACGAGCAGTACTTC.

This clone came up a few times. The chain employs TRBV9 and TRBJ1-6; D is ambiguous. V was pared by 4 bases and J by 9 bases, with 23 bases between. This CDR3 has 17 residues. CDR1 SGDLS and CDR2 YYNGEE come from the germline V gene. CDR3 protein: CASSIRPGKGYCSPLHF. CDR3 nucleotide sequence: TGTGCCAGCAGCATCCGACCCGGGAAGGGTTATTGTTCACCCCTCCACTTT.

The chain carries TRBV6-5 and TRBJ2-7; the match to TRBD2 covers 12 bases. This CDR3 spans 14 amino acids. V lost 6 bases, J lost 6 bases, and 6 bases stayed unmatched. Germline V gene lookup returns CDR1 MNHEY and CDR2 SVGAGI. The CDR3, as DNA: TGTGCCAGCAGGAGCACGGGACTAGCGGGCGAGCAGTACTTC. This sequence encodes CASRSTGLAGEQYF.

The CDR3 loop reads CASRPGQGSSYNEQFF. CDR3 bases: TGTGCCAGCAGACCGGGACAGGGGAGCTCCTACAATGAGCAGTTCTTC. The gene calls are TRBV6-4 and TRBJ2-1, with 10 nucleotides matching TRBD1. J gave up 0 bases and V 6 bases, and 5 bases lay outside the gene matches. In germline, CDR1 is MRHNA, CDR2 SNTAGT. The CDR3 has 16 residues.

The chain joins TRBV28 to TRBJ1-3, with 8 bases fitting TRBD1. Per the germline V gene, CDR1 is MDHEN and CDR2 is SYDVKM. Unmatched junction bases numbered 9, after V lost 4 bases and J lost 7 bases. The CDR3 is 15 residues long. The CDR3 DNA reads as TGTGCCAGCAGTTCTGGACAGGGAGTTTCGAACACCATATATTTT. This translates into CASSSGQGVSNTIYF.

This chain links TRBV27 with TRBJ1-1, with TRBD1 as a possible D gene (5 bases). The CDR3 is made up of 14 amino acids. V gave up 1 base and J gave up 2 bases, with 8 bases separating them. Germline V gene data show CDR1 as MNHEY and CDR2 as SMNVEV (reference sequence). In DNA form, the CDR3 reads TGTGCCAGCAGTTTATTTACAGGAAACACTGAAGCTTTCTTT. Translating it yields CASSLFTGNTEAFF.

This clone was recorded a few times. The rearrangement uses TRBV15 and TRBJ1-1; D possibly corresponds to TRBD1 (5 bases). The V gene lost 4 bases and the J gene lost 2 bases, with 17 bases spanning the gap. The CDR3 spans 16 residues. Germline CDR1 is LNHNV and CDR2 is YYDKDF (reference sequence). This CDR3 reads CATSKGVGPDNTEAFF. The CDR3 nucleotides read TGTGCCACCAGCAAAGGGGTTGGTCCCGATAACACTGAAGCTTTCTTT.

V usage is TRBV20-1 and J usage is TRBJ2-7; 7 bases fit TRBD2. CDR1 is DFQATT and CDR2 is SNEGSKA in the germline V gene (reference sequence). After removal of 3 bases from V and 2 bases from J, the junction contained 13 bases not matched to a gene. CDR3 length: 16 residues. CDR3 region: CSASLGQRGPTYEQYF. The CDR3 coding sequence is TGCAGTGCTAGTCTGGGGCAGCGGGGACCAACCTACGAGCAGTACTTC.

The rearrangement uses TRBV5-5 and TRBJ1-5, with no clear D. Germline V lookup: CDR1 SGHKS, CDR2 YYEKEE (reference sequence). Trimming stripped 0 bases from V and 10 bases from J, with 11 bases between. The CDR3 sequence is 13 residues long. DNA for the CDR3: TGTGCCAGCAGCTTGGGAGGGAGTGGACCCCAGCATTTT. Its translation is CASSLGGSGPQHF.

The V and J genes are TRBV7-2 and TRBJ1-4, with TRBD1 matching over 9 bases. The junction had 4 bases not matched to a gene; V was cut back by 4 bases and J by 7 bases. CDR3 size: 14 residues. Germline CDR1 SGHTA, CDR2 FQGNSA. The CDR3 DNA reads TGTGCCAGCAGCTCACAGGGGGCGGGTGAAAAACTGTTTTTT. Encoded protein: CASSSQGAGEKLFF.